The TCR beta chain under discussion was sequenced for a study of lymphopenia after photon versus proton radiotherapy. General study points: Relative stability marked proton patients; photon patients lost diversity and naive cells.

Details on this clone: What it binds is unknown.

CDR3 length equals 16 residues. V shed 5 bases and J shed 2 bases, with 13 bases lying between them. In germline, CDR1 is MDHEN, CDR2 SYDVKM. Profiling relied on immunoSEQ multiplex PCR, and the TCRdb table lists in-frame clones only, not all of them. The sample includes roughly 22,000 clones, 65% to 85% of them seen just once. Sample: peripheral blood, taken from a patient treated with proton-based radiotherapy. This receptor was obtained from a woman aged 70 to 79 with pancreatic cancer. The chain has TRBV28 and TRBJ2-6; perhaps TRBD1 as D (6 bases). The DNA for the CDR3 is TGTGCCAGCAGTGCTCCGGGGACAACTGGGGCCAACGTCCTGACTTTC. Translating it yields CASSAPGTTGANVLTF.